The 19 T cell receptor beta chains reported below all come from one sample, sequenced in a study of Graves' ophthalmopathy and Graves' hyperthyroidism. From RNA, the CDR3 regions of TCR beta chains were amplified and sequenced. First-round RT-PCR used HTBI primers; second-round multiplex PCR followed. Via MiXCR, TCRdb re-called the multiplex PCR reads, giving one row per CDR3 protein. This sample has 45,000 to 60,000 distinct CDR3 sequences; about half occur once, and the top ten carry about 4.9%. Sequencing was performed on peripheral blood. These receptor sequences come from an adult woman with Graves' ophthalmopathy.

In its sample, this clonotype was seen many times. The V gene is TRBV20-1, the J gene TRBJ2-1; TRBD2 matches 8 bases. Germline V gene data show CDR1 as DFQATT and CDR2 as SNEGSKA (reference sequence). Trimming removed 2 bases from V and 6 bases from J; junction bases left unmatched: 12. The CDR3 is made up of 16 amino acids. The CDR3 spells CSARTSTAGGFNEQFF. CDR3 DNA sequence: TGCAGTGCTAGAACCAGCACGGCGGGAGGTTTCAATGAGCAGTTCTTC.

This clonotype was seen just once. The conserved final phenylalanine or tryptophan is absent from the CDR3, which likely points to a read error. The chain has TRBV20-1 and TRBJ1-1; D is unclear. Per germline, CDR1 DFQATT and CDR2 SNEGSKA (reference sequence). There are 11 residues in the CDR3. Trimming stripped 5 bases from V and 4 bases from J, with 8 bases between. CDR3 amino acids: CSAPRGTEAFL. The CDR3 nucleotides are TGCAGTGCTCCCCGCGGCACTGAAGCTTTCCTT.

This clonotype was observed a handful of times. A much bigger clone sits one base away, suggesting this may be a read error. The chain combines TRBV6-6 with TRBJ1-3; no clear D. CDR3 length: 12 residues. The V end was cut by 4 bases, the J end by 7 bases, with 8 bases between. CDR1 MNHNY and CDR2 SVGAGI come from the germline V gene (reference sequence). The CDR3, as DNA: TGTGCCAGCAGTTCTCAAGATAACACCATATATTTT. It codes for CASSSQDNTIYF.

About this clonotype: The conserved phenylalanine or tryptophan is not found at the CDR3 terminus, so this likely reflects a read error. V is TRBV6-1 and J is TRBJ2-3; unclear D gene. CDR3 length: 14 amino acids. Trimming pared 2 bases from V and 2 bases from J, leaving 8 bases between. The germline V gene encodes CDR1 MNHNS and CDR2 SASEGT. In DNA, the CDR3 is TGTGCCAGCAGTGAACAAGTCGTCACAGATACGCAGTATTCT. As protein: CASSEQVVTDTQYS.

Many counts were recorded for this clonotype. J is TRBJ1-5 and V is TRBV2; weak D call: TRBD1 (5 bases). Between the trimmed V and J ends, which lost 1 base and 3 bases, there was a span of 7 bases. Per germline, CDR1 SNHLY and CDR2 FYNNEI. The CDR3 loop spans 14 amino acids. In DNA, the CDR3 is TGTGCCAGCAGTGAAGGGGGGATCAATCAGCCCCAGCATTTT. Its translation: CASSEGGINQPQHF.

The DNA for the CDR3 is TGTGCCAGCAGTGAAGCCTCTCCGGGAGGGTTCCCCTACAATGAGCAGTTCTTC. Translation: CASSEASPGGFPYNEQFF. The V and J genes are TRBV6-1 and TRBJ2-1, with 8 bases identical to TRBD2. Germline V gene data show CDR1 as MNHNS and CDR2 as SASEGT. The CDR3 contains 18 residues. The ends lost 0 bases at V and 2 bases at J; junction bases unmatched: 9.

This clonotype was detected many times. V is TRBV20-1 and J is TRBJ2-3; TRBD1 or TRBD2 may be the D gene (5 bases each). The CDR3 is 16 amino acids. Germline V gives CDR1 DFQATT, CDR2 SNEGSKA (reference sequence). V was clipped by 1 base and J by 6 bases, with 20 bases between them. This CDR3 is CSARGGVLMEGDTQYF. The DNA for the CDR3 is TGCAGTGCTAGAGGAGGGGTTCTCATGGAAGGGGATACGCAGTATTTT.

This sequence joins TRBV5-6 and TRBJ2-5; tentative D call: TRBD2 (6 bases). The CDR3 has 17 amino acids. CDR1 and CDR2 (germline): SGHDT, YYEEEE. Between the trimmed V and J ends, which lost 2 bases and 9 bases, there was a span of 26 bases. The CDR3 sequence: CASSFRGSGTGGQPQYF. DNA of the CDR3: TGTGCCAGCAGCTTCCGAGGGTCAGGGACTGGGGGTCAGCCCCAGTACTTC.

The chain carries TRBV20-1 and TRBJ2-1; D call uncertain. The V and J ends lost 6 bases and 2 bases respectively, with 5 bases between them. The CDR3 is made up of 11 amino acids. Looked up from germline, CDR1 is DFQATT and CDR2 is SNEGSKA (reference sequence). CDR3 loop: CSAQPYNEQFF. The CDR3 region has the DNA TGCAGTGCCCAGCCCTACAATGAGCAGTTCTTC.

This clonotype was seen more than once but under ten times. The chain carries TRBV12-3 or TRBV12-4 and TRBJ1-2; D perhaps matches TRBD1 (5 bases). The CDR3 contains 13 residues. V gave up 3 bases and J gave up 8 bases, with 13 bases separating them. CDR3 amino acids: CASSLYQGIGYTF. CDR3 coding DNA: TGTGCCAGCAGTTTGTACCAGGGCATCGGCTACACCTTC.

A remark on this clonotype: Since the CDR3 does not end with the conserved phenylalanine or tryptophan, this likely comes from a read error. No DNA is shown, since the ends of the CDR3 on it are uncertain; the CDR3 is the one TCRdb lists. The CDR3 protein is CASSAIRKRVL. This chain uses TRBV5-1 with TRBJ2-1. Ends included, the CDR3 has 11 residues. Germline values: CDR1 SGHRS, CDR2 YFSETQ.

The chain combines TRBV7-9 with TRBJ1-1; 7 positions agree with TRBD1. This CDR3 region has 15 residues. The germline V gene has CDR1 SEHNR and CDR2 FQNEAQ (reference sequence). V lost 9 bases to trimming and J lost 1 base; unmatched junction nucleotides: 11. CDR3 in amino acids: CASSPRDSWNTEAFF. In DNA, the CDR3 is TGTGCCAGTTCCCCTCGGGACAGCTGGAACACTGAAGCTTTCTTT.

The rearrangement uses TRBV2 and TRBJ1-4; 7 bases are a match to TRBD1. Losses at the gene ends were 9 bases for V and 8 bases for J; bases not matched to a gene: 9. The CDR3 sequence is 13 residues long. CDR1 and CDR2 (germline): SNHLY, FYNNEI. The CDR3: CARNRDRGEKLFF. CDR3 in DNA: TGTGCCAGAAACCGGGACAGAGGAGAAAAACTGTTTTTT.

This clonotype was counted only a few times. The rearrangement uses TRBV18 and TRBJ2-2, with a weak D call TRBD2 (6 bases). Deletions cut 3 bases from V and 5 bases from J, with 13 bases between. The CDR3 has 15 residues. Germline V lookup: CDR1 KGHSH, CDR2 LQKENI. The CDR3 nucleotides read TGTGCCAGCTCACCTTCCGGGAGCCTAACCGGGGAGCTGTTTTTT. This translates into CASSPSGSLTGELFF.

The chain employs TRBV7-9 and TRBJ2-1; possible D gene TRBD1, 7 bases. CDR3 length equals 18 residues. Germline values: CDR1 SEHNR, CDR2 FQNEAQ (reference sequence). V was trimmed by 2 bases and J by 6 bases, leaving 23 bases between them. CDR3 amino acids: CASSLTAGGLVGANEQFF. The DNA for the CDR3 is TGTGCCAGCAGCTTAACCGCAGGGGGGCTAGTGGGGGCCAATGAGCAGTTCTTC.

The chain has TRBV5-1 and TRBJ1-1, with a tentative D call TRBD1 (6 bases). The ends were cut back, 2 bases at V and 4 bases at J, with 12 bases in the middle. The CDR3 runs to 14 residues. Germline V gives CDR1 SGHRS, CDR2 YFSETQ. CDR3 amino acids: CASSLQGEGTEAFF. CDR3 DNA sequence: TGCGCCAGCAGCTTACAGGGTGAGGGCACTGAAGCTTTCTTT.

The chain joins TRBV7-9 to TRBJ1-1; D is uncertain. Trimming stripped 1 base from V and 1 base from J, with 7 bases between. The CDR3 totals 14 residues. CDR1 is SEHNR, CDR2 FQNEAQ, per germline (reference sequence). The CDR3 spells CASSLVLGNTEAFF. In nucleotides, the CDR3 is TGTGCCAGCAGCTTAGTTCTGGGGAACACTGAAGCTTTCTTT.

About this clonotype itself: Here the CDR3 omits its conserved ending phenylalanine or tryptophan, so a read error is the likely source. V is TRBV7-2 and J is TRBJ1-1; D is perhaps TRBD1 (5 bases). The CDR3 totals 14 residues. Germline V gives CDR1 SGHTA, CDR2 FQGNSA. The CDR3 here is CASSLSRVNIEAFL. As DNA, the CDR3 is TGTGCCAGCAGCTTAAGCAGGGTGAACATTGAAGCTTTCTTA.

As for this clonotype: A much more abundant neighbour one base away suggests this may be a read error. The rearrangement uses TRBV10-3 and TRBJ2-3; 10 positions agree with TRBD2. V was clipped by 5 bases and J by 6 bases; unmatched bases: 5. CDR3 size: 14 residues. Per germline, CDR1 ENHRY and CDR2 SYGVKD. CDR3 residues: CAISFPSGSDTQYF. CDR3 coding DNA: TGTGCCATCAGTTTCCCTAGCGGGAGTGATACGCAGTATTTT.